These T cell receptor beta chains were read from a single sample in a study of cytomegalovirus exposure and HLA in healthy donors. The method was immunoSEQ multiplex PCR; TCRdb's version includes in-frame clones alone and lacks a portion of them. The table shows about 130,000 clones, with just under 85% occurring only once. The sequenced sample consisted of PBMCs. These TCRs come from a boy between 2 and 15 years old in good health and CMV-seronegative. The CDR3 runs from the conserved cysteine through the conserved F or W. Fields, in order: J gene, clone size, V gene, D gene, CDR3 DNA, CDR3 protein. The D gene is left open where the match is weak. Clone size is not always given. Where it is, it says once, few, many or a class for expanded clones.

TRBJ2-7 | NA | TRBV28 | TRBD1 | TGTGCCAGCAGTTCTCCGGGACAGGGCTCCTACGAGCAGTACTTC | CASSSPGQGSYEQYF
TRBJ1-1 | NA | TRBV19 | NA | TGTGCCAGTAAACGCGGGGGACACAACACTGAAGCTTTCTTT | CASKRGGHNTEAFF
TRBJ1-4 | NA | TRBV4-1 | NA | TGCGCCAGCAGCCAAGCGGCGACTAATGAAAAACTGTCTTTT | CASSQAATNEKLSF
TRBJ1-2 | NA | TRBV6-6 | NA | TGTGCCAGCAGCTCGGGGGGCTACACCTTC | CASSSGGYTF
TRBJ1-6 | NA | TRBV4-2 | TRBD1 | TGTGCCAGCAGCCAAGAAAAGGGGACAGGGAATTCACCCCTCCACTTT | CASSQEKGTGNSPLHF
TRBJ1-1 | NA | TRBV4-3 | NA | TGCGCCAGCAGCCCCCAGGCGGGAACTGAAGCTTTCTTT | CASSPQAGTEAFF
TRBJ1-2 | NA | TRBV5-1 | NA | TGCGCCAGCAGCTGGGGCCCTACGGTGGGATATGGCTACACCTTC | CASSWGPTVGYGYTF
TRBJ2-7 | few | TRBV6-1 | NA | TGTGCCAGCAGGCCCACAGGGTCCTACGAGCAGTACTTC | CASRPTGSYEQYF
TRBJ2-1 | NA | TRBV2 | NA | TGTGCCAGCAGTGTTGTAAATGAGCAGTTCTTC | CASSVVNEQFF
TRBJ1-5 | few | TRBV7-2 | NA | TGTGCCAGCAGCTTAGCTCCTACAGTGTATAGCAATCAGCCCCAGCATTTT | CASSLAPTVYSNQPQHF
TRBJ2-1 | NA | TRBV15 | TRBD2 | TGTGCCACCAGCCCACAAAAAGTAGCGGGTGAGCAGTTCTTC | CATSPQKVAGEQFF
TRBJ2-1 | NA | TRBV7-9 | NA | TGTGCCAGCAGCTTAATAGTAAATGAGCAGTTCTTC | CASSLIVNEQFF
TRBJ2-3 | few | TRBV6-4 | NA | TGTGCCAGCAGTGCCTCCGGGGAGGGGGTCCCCACAGATACGCAGTATTTT | CASSASGEGVPTDTQYF
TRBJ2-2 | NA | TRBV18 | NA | TGTGCCAGCTCACCTCTAGCCCAGAACATCGGGGAGCTGTTTTTT | CASSPLAQNIGELFF
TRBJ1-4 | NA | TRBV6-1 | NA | TGTGCCAGCAGTGAAGCTTGGGGGGATCTGGCAACTAATGAAAAACTGTTTTTT | CASSEAWGDLATNEKLFF
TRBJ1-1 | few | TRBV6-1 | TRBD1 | TGTGCCAGCAACCGGGACAGGGGAACTGAAGCTTTCTTT | CASNRDRGTEAFF
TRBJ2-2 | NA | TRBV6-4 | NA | TGTGCCAGCAGTGAATTTGGGGCGGGATCGAACACCGGGGAGCTGTTTTTT | CASSEFGAGSNTGELFF
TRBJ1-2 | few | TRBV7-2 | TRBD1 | TGTGCCAGCAGCTTAGCGCCGGGACAGGGCTACGGCTACACCTTC | CASSLAPGQGYGYTF
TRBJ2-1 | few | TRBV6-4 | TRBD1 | TGTGCCAGCAGTCCTGGACAGGGGGGCTACAATGAGCAGTTCTTC | CASSPGQGGYNEQFF
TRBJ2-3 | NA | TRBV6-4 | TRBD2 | TGTGCCAGCAGTGAGGTAGCGGGAGCTGGGACAGATACGCAGTATTTT | CASSEVAGAGTDTQYF
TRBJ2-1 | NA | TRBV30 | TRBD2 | TGTGCCTGGAGTTCTAGCGGGGGATACAATGAGCAGTTCTTC | CAWSSSGGYNEQFF
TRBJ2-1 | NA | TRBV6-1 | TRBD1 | TGTGCCAGCTCCCTCTTTTACAGGGGCTCCAATGAGCAGTTCTTC | CASSLFYRGSNEQFF
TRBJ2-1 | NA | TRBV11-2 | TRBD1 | TGTGCCAGCAGCTTAGGTGGGACAGTCTACAATGAGCAGTTCTTC | CASSLGGTVYNEQFF
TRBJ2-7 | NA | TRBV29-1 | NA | TGCAGCGTGACGACATCTCTTCGGTCCTACGAGCAGTACTTC | CSVTTSLRSYEQYF
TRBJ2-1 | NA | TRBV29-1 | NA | TGCAGCGTTGGGGGAGGCCAGGGCAATGAGCAGTTCTTC | CSVGGGQGNEQFF
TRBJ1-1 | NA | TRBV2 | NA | TGTGCCAGCCGGGGGGTTTGGGCAGAGACGAACACTGAAGCTTTCTTT | CASRGVWAETNTEAFF
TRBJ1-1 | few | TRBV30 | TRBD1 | TGTGCCTGGAGTGTACCGGGGGACAGGGTATGGACTGAAGCTTTCTTT | CAWSVPGDRVWTEAFF
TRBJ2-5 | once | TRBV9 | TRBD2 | TGTGCCAGCAGCGTAGGGGGGACGGTAGCGGGAGAGACCCAGTACTTC | CASSVGGTVAGETQYF
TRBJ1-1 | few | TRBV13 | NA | TGTGCCAGCAGCTTAGGCGGCAGGGCGAGGAACACTGAAGCTTTCTTT | CASSLGGRARNTEAFF
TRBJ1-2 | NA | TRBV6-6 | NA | TGTGCCAGCGCTGGGGGGGGGAGGCCTGGCTACACCTTC | CASAGGGRPGYTF
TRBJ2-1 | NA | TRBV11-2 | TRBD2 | TGTGCCAGCAGACTAGCGGGTTCCTACAATGAGCAGTTCTTC | CASRLAGSYNEQFF
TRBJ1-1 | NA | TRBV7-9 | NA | TGTTCCAGCCGCCCGACTCAGGGGATATTAAACACTGGAATAGAAGCTTTCTTT | CSSRPTQGILNTGIEAFF
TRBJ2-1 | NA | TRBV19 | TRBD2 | TGTGCCAGTAGTATGCGGCTAGCGGGAGCCCATGAGCAGTTCTTC | CASSMRLAGAHEQFF
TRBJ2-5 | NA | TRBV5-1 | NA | TGCGCCAGCAGCTTGGGAGCGGGAGAGACCCAGTACTTC | CASSLGAGETQYF
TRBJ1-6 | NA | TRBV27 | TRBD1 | TGTGCCAGCAGTTATGGGACAGAGCGTTATTCACCCCTCCACTTT | CASSYGTERYSPLHF
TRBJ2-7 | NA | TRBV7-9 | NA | TGTGCCAGCCGCGGCCCAAGTTACGAGCAGTACTTC | CASRGPSYEQYF
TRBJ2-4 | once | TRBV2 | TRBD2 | TGTGCCAGCAGCGACATAGGCCCCGGACTAGCGGGGGCCAAAAACATTCAGTACTTC | CASSDIGPGLAGAKNIQYF